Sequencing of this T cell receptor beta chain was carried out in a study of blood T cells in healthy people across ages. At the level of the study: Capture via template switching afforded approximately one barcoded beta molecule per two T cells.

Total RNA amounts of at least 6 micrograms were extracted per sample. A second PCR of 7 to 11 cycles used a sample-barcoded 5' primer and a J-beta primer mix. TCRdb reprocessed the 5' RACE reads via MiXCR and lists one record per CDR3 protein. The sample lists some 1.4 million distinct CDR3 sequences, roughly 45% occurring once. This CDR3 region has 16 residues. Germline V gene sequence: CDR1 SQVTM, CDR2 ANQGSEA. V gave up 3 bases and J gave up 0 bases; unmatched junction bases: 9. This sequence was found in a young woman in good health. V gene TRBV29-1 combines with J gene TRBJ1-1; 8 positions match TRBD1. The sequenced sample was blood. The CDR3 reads CSVDVPGQVLNTEAFF. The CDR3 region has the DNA TGCAGCGTTGACGTCCCGGGACAGGTCTTGAACACTGAAGCTTTCTTT.